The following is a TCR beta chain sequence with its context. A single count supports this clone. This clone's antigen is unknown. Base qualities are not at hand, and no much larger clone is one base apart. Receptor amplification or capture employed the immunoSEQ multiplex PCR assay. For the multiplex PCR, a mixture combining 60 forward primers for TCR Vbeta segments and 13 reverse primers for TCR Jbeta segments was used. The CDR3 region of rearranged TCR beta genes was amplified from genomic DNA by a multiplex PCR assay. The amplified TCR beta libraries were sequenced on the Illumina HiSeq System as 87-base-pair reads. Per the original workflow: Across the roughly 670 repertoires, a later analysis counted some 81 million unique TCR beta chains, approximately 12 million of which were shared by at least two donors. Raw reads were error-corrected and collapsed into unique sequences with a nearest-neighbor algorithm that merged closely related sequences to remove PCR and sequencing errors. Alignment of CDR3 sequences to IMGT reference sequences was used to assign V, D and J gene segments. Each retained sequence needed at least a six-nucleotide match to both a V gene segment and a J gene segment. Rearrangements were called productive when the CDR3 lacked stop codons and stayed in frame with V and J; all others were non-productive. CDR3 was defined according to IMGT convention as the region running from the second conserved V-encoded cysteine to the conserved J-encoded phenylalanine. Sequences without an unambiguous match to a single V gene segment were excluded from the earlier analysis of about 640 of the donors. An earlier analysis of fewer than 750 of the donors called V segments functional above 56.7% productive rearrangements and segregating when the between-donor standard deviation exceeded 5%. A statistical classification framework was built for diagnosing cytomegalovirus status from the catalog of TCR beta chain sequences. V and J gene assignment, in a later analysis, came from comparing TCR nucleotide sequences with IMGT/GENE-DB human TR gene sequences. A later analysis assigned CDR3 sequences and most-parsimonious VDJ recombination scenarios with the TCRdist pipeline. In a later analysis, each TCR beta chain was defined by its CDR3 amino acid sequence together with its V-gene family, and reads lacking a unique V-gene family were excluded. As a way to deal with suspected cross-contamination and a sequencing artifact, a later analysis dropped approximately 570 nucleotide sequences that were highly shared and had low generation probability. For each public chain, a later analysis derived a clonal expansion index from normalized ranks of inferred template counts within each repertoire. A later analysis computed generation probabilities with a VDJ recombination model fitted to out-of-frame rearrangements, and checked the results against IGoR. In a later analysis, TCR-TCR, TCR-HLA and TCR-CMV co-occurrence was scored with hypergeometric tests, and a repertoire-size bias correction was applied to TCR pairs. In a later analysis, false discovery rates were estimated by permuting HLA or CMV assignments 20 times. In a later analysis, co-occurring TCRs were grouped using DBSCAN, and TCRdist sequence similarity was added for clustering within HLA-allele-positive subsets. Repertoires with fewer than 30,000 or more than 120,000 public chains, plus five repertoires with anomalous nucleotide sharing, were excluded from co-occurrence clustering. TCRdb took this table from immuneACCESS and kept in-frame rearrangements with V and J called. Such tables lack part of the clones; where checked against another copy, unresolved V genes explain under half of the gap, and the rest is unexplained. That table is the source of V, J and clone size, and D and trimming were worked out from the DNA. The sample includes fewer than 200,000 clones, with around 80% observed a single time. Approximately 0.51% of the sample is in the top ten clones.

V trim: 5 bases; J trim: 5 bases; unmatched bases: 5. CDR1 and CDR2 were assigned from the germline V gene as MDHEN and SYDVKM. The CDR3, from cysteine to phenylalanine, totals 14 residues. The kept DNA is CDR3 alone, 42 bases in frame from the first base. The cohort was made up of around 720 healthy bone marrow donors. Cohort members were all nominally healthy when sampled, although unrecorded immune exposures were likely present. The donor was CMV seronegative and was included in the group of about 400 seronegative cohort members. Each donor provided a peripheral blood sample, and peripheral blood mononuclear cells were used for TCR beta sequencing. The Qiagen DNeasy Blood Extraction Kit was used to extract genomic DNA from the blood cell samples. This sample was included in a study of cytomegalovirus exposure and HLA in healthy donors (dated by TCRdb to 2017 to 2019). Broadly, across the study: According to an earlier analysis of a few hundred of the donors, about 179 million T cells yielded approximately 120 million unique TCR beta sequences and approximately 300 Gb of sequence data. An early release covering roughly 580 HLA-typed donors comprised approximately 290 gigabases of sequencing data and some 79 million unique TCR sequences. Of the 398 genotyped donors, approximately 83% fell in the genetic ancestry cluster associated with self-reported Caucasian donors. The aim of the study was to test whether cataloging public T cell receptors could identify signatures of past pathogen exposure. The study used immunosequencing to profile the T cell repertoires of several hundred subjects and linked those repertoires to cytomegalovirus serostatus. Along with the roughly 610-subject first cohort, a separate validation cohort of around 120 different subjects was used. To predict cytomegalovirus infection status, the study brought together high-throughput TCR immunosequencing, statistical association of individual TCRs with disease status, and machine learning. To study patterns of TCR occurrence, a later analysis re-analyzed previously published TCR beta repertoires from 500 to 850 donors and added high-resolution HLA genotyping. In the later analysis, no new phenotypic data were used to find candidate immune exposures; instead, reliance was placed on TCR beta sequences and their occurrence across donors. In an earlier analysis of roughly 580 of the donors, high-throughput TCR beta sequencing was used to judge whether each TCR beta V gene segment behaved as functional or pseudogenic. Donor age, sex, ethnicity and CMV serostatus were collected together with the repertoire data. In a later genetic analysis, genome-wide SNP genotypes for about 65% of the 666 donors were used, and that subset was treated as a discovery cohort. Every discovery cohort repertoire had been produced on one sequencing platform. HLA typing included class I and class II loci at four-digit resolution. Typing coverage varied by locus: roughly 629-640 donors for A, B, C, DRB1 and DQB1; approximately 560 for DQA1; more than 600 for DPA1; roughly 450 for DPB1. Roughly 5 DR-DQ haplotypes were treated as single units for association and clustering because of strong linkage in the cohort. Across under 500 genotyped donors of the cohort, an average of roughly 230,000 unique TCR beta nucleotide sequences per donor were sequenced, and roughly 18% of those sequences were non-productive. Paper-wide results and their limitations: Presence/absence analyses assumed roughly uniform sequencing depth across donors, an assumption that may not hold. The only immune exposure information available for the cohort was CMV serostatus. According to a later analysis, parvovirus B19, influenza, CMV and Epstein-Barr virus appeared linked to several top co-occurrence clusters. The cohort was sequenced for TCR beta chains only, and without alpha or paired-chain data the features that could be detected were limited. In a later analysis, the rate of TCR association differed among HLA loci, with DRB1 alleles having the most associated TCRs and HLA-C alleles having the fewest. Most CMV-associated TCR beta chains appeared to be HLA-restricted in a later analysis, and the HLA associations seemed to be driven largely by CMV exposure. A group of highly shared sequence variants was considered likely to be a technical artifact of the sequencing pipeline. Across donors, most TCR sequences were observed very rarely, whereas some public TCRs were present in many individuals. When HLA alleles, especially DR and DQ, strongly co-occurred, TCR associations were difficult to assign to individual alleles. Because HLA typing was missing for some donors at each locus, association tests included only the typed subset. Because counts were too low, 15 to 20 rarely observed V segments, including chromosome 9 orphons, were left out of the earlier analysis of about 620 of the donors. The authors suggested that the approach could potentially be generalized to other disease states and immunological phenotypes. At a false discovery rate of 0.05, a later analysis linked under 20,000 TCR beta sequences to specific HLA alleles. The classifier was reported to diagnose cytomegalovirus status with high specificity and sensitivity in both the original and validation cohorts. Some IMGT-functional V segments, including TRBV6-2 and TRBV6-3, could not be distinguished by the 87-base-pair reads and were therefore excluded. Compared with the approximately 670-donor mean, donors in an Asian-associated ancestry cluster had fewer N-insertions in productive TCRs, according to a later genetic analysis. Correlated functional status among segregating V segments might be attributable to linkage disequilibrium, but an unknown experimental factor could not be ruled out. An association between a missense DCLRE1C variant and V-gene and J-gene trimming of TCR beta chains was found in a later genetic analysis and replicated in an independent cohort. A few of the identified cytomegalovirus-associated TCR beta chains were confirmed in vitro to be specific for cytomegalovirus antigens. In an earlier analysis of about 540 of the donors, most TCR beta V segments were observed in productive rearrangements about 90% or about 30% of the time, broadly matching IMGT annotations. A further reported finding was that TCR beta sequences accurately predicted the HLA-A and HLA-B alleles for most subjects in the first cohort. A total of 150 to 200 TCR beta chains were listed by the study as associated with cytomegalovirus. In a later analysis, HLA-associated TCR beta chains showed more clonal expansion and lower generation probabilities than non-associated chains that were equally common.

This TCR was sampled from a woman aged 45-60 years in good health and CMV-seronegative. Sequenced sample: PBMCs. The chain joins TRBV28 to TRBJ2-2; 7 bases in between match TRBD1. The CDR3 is CASSKGGLTGELFF. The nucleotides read TGTGCCAGCAGTAAAGGGGGCCTTACCGGGGAGCTGTTTTTT.